This TCR beta chain was captured by sequencing in a study of blood T cell repertoires in COVID-19. V was pared by 5 bases and J by 5 bases, with 15 bases between. The germline V gene encodes CDR1 SEHNR and CDR2 FQNEAQ (reference sequence). This CDR3 region has 14 residues. Study processing details: Amplified reference gene primers provided the basis for estimating nucleated cell counts. The repertoire was sequenced with immunoSEQ multiplex PCR; TCRdb's copy has only in-frame clones and lacks some. V, J and clone size were drawn from that table, and D and trimming were deduced from the DNA. The sample yields over 250,000 clones, approximately 89% seen once.

This clonotype was obtained from a woman aged 55 to 70 with acute or convalescent COVID-19. Specimen: peripheral blood. The chain uses TRBV7-9 and TRBJ2-5; weak D call: TRBD2 (5 bases). CDR3: CASSTPRGIETQYF. CDR3 bases: TGTGCCAGCAGCACACCCCGGGGAATCGAGACCCAGTACTTC. Filled out from reference TRBV7-9 and TRBJ2-5, the complete variable domain reads DTGVSQNPRHKITKRGQNVTFRCDPISEHNRLYWYRQTLGQGPEFLTYFQNEAQLEKSRLLSDRFSAERPKGSFSTLEIQRTEQGDSAMYLCASSTPRGIETQYFGPGTRLLVL.